Listed below are T cell receptor beta chains from one sample, sequenced in a study of blood T cells in healthy people across ages. TCRdb reprocessed the 5' RACE reads with MiXCR, giving one entry per CDR3 protein. The sample lists under 1,100,000 distinct CDR3 sequences, approximately 26% occurring once. This sample was also put to use in a study of T cells of mothers and their children.

The sequenced sample was blood. The receptors originated from a girl aged 2-10 years in good health. Both conserved end residues are part of each CDR3. The listing skips clone size in some rows; elsewhere it reads once, few, many or a size class.

J gene: TRBJ2-7
V gene: TRBV2
clone size: few
CDR3 protein: CASSELARTSYEQYF

J gene: TRBJ2-7
V gene: TRBV20-1
clone size: once
CDR3 protein: CSARGVFLGSDEQYF

J gene: TRBJ1-1
V gene: TRBV6-2/TRBV6-3
clone size: -
CDR3 protein: CASSYGQGVFF

J gene: TRBJ1-6
V gene: TRBV28
clone size: few
CDR3 protein: CASSLPARDWSPLHF

J gene: TRBJ2-7
V gene: TRBV12-3/TRBV12-4
clone size: -
CDR3 protein: CASTPTRDRYEQYF

J gene: TRBJ2-1
V gene: TRBV12-3/TRBV12-4
clone size: -
CDR3 protein: CASSRRLSYNEQFF

J gene: -
V gene: TRBV7-2
clone size: few
CDR3 protein: CASSSGVAAYEQYF

J gene: TRBJ2-5
V gene: TRBV20-1
clone size: -
CDR3 protein: CSARGSGGGSYGETQYF

J gene: -
V gene: TRBV4-1
clone size: few
CDR3 protein: CASSPTSGRGHEQFF

J gene: TRBJ2-7
V gene: TRBV6-6
clone size: few
CDR3 protein: CASSYGGQGTEQYF

J gene: TRBJ2-3
V gene: TRBV10-3
clone size: few
CDR3 protein: CAIRMDRGGTDTQYF

J gene: TRBJ1-4
V gene: TRBV5-4
clone size: few
CDR3 protein: CASSLNANEKLFF

J gene: TRBJ2-1
V gene: TRBV7-6
clone size: -
CDR3 protein: CASSQMTSGRPEQFF

J gene: TRBJ1-1
V gene: TRBV7-2
clone size: few
CDR3 protein: CASSPQWTGRNRNTEAFF

J gene: TRBJ2-2
V gene: TRBV7-9
clone size: -
CDR3 protein: CASPGTGDTGELFF

J gene: TRBJ1-3
V gene: TRBV12-3/TRBV12-4
clone size: few
CDR3 protein: CASSLARPVSGNTIYF

J gene: TRBJ1-4
V gene: TRBV28
clone size: -
CDR3 protein: CVSSWTVTNEKLFF

J gene: TRBJ2-3
V gene: TRBV24-1
clone size: -
CDR3 protein: CATSDQPNRDTQYF

J gene: TRBJ2-1
V gene: TRBV6-1
clone size: -
CDR3 protein: CASGLRGRPPYNEQFF

J gene: TRBJ2-3
V gene: TRBV5-1
clone size: few
CDR3 protein: CASKASGYTDTQYF

J gene: TRBJ2-1
V gene: TRBV7-9
clone size: -
CDR3 protein: CASSSSGGPWFF

J gene: -
V gene: TRBV12-3/TRBV12-4
clone size: few
CDR3 protein: CASSFGLVRAEQFF

J gene: TRBJ2-7
V gene: TRBV20-1
clone size: -
CDR3 protein: CSASTRTPRTQQYF

J gene: TRBJ2-7
V gene: TRBV7-8
clone size: few
CDR3 protein: CASSFPGLAGGGEQYF

J gene: TRBJ2-7
V gene: TRBV29-1
clone size: few
CDR3 protein: CSVSPLVGTGSSEQYF

J gene: TRBJ1-6
V gene: TRBV4-1
clone size: -
CDR3 protein: CASSRWREAGSPLHF

J gene: TRBJ1-1
V gene: TRBV5-1
clone size: -
CDR3 protein: CASSLGQAEKAFF

J gene: TRBJ2-1
V gene: TRBV2
clone size: -
CDR3 protein: CASTSGNNEQFF

J gene: TRBJ1-4
V gene: TRBV28
clone size: -
CDR3 protein: CASSLAGEGEKLFF

J gene: TRBJ1-2
V gene: TRBV12-3/TRBV12-4
clone size: -
CDR3 protein: CASSIRDRGEEYYGYTF

J gene: TRBJ2-2
V gene: TRBV7-2
clone size: -
CDR3 protein: CASSLAARGLAGELFF

J gene: TRBJ2-5
V gene: TRBV6-5
clone size: -
CDR3 protein: CASSPLNGQETQYF

J gene: TRBJ2-5
V gene: TRBV24-1
clone size: -
CDR3 protein: CATIRILDPGQGAGETQYF

J gene: TRBJ2-1
V gene: TRBV11-1
clone size: few
CDR3 protein: CASSFQPAAGDNEQFF

J gene: -
V gene: TRBV7-2
clone size: few
CDR3 protein: CASSLDRGDEQYF

J gene: TRBJ2-5
V gene: TRBV9
clone size: -
CDR3 protein: CASSGNRQETQYF

J gene: TRBJ1-5
V gene: TRBV7-6
clone size: few
CDR3 protein: CASSTRQGGQPQHF

J gene: TRBJ2-5
V gene: TRBV6-1
clone size: few
CDR3 protein: CAGSEGRTSGQGETQYF

J gene: TRBJ2-7
V gene: TRBV7-9
clone size: -
CDR3 protein: CASSSTVIGGAKEQYF

J gene: TRBJ2-1
V gene: TRBV12-3/TRBV12-4
clone size: few
CDR3 protein: CASRKISGASYNEQFF

J gene: TRBJ2-7
V gene: TRBV6-1
clone size: -
CDR3 protein: CASSPPINF

J gene: TRBJ2-1
V gene: TRBV28
clone size: -
CDR3 protein: CASSFYSRDYNEQFF